A single sample gave rise to the 27 T cell receptor beta chains below, sequenced in a study of T cell responses to AZD1222 COVID-19 vaccine. Assay: immunoSEQ multiplex PCR; the TCRdb copy retains only in-frame clones and omits some. This table holds 30,000 to 35,000 clones, approximately 86% found once. Sequencing was performed on peripheral blood, taken on day 0 of AZD1222 vaccination. All receptors derive from an adult in good health.

The chain is built from TRBV27 and TRBJ1-5; D gene uncertain. There are 13 residues in the CDR3. Germline V lookup: CDR1 MNHEY, CDR2 SMNVEV (reference sequence). Trimming took 3 bases from V and 5 from J, leaving 8 bases between them. The CDR3 sequence: CASSLGSYQPQHF. DNA of the CDR3: TGTGCCAGCAGTTTGGGAAGCTATCAGCCCCAGCATTTT.

The chain combines TRBV6-5 with TRBJ1-5; a possible D gene is TRBD1 (5 bases). Germline V lookup: CDR1 MNHEY, CDR2 SVGAGI. CDR3 size: 13 residues. V shed 4 bases and J shed 4 bases, with 8 bases lying between them. Here the CDR3 DNA reads TGTGCCAGCAGTTCCCCAGGGAATCAGCCCCAGCATTTT. Its translation is CASSSPGNQPQHF.

The rearrangement joins TRBV7-5 to TRBJ2-5; no check of the table's D call, TRBD1, against the DNA was made. TRBV7-5 is reported as a pseudogene. The CDR3 runs to 17 residues. The CDR3 loop reads CVRSPNRDRGEGETQYF. CDR3 DNA: TGTGTCAGAAGCCCGAACCGGGACAGGGGTGAAGGGGAGACCCAGTACTTC.

This chain's CDR3 is CASRPGERLNTEAFF. Here the CDR3 DNA reads TGTGCCAGCAGACCGGGGGAGAGGCTGAACACTGAAGCTTTCTTT. This chain joins TRBV27 and TRBJ1-1, with D maybe TRBD1 (5 bases). The V end was cut by 6 bases, the J end by 0 bases, with 14 bases between. Looked up from germline, CDR1 is MNHEY and CDR2 is SMNVEV (reference sequence). The CDR3 has 15 amino acids.

The rearrangement links TRBV28 to TRBJ2-5; TRBD1 matches at 8 bases. This CDR3 has 14 amino acids. Germline V gene data show CDR1 as MDHEN and CDR2 as SYDVKM. Trimming removed 4 bases from V and 7 bases from J; junction bases left unmatched: 8. The CDR3 protein is CASSSQGESWTQYF. CDR3 DNA sequence: TGTGCCAGCAGTTCACAGGGGGAATCATGGACCCAGTACTTC.

This clone was recorded only once. CDR3 loop: CASSLNGQDNEQFF. In nucleotides, the CDR3 is TGTGCCAGCAGCTTAAATGGACAGGACAATGAGCAGTTCTTC. The V and J genes are TRBV7-3 and TRBJ2-1; 7 bases line up with TRBD1. The CDR3 contains 14 residues. Trimming removed 1 base from V and 5 bases from J; junction bases left unmatched: 2. The V gene's germline CDR1 is SGHTA and CDR2 FQGTGA.

This chain uses TRBV3-1 (or the pseudogene TRBV3-2) with TRBJ2-2; tentative D call: TRBD1 (5 bases). V lost 0 bases, J lost 5 bases, and 19 bases lay in between. The CDR3 has 18 residues. Germline values: CDR1 LGHDT, CDR2 YNNKEL (reference sequence). This chain's CDR3 is CASSQERRVAGRTGELFF. Written as DNA, the CDR3 is TGTGCCAGCAGCCAAGAACGCCGGGTGGCAGGGCGAACCGGGGAGCTGTTTTTT.

The rearrangement uses TRBV5-6 and TRBJ2-5; TRBD1 matches 7 bases. V gave up 4 bases and J gave up 5 bases; unmatched junction bases: 5. There are 13 residues in the CDR3. CDR1 SGHDT and CDR2 YYEEEE come from the germline V gene. The DNA for the CDR3 is TGTGCCAGCAGCCTAGACAGGGTGGAGACCCAGTACTTC. Translating gives CASSLDRVETQYF.

This clone was detected only a few times. The rearrangement uses TRBV9 and TRBJ2-7, with D possibly called TRBD1 or TRBD2 (5 bases each). This CDR3 has 15 amino acids. Germline V gene sequence: CDR1 SGDLS, CDR2 YYNGEE. The germline V and J ends were trimmed by 0 bases and 3 bases, with 13 bases remaining between them. The chain's CDR3 is CASSVGPGPGYEQYF. The CDR3 bases are TGTGCCAGCAGCGTAGGGCCGGGACCAGGCTACGAGCAGTACTTC.

CDR3 loop: CASRPGQGTRQYF. CDR3 nucleotide sequence: TGTGCCAGCCGACCGGGACAGGGGACGCGGCAGTACTTC. The chain joins TRBV6-5 to TRBJ2-7; 10 bases are a match to TRBD1. V shed 8 bases and J 9 bases; nucleotides not matched to a gene: 10. Germline V CDR1 and CDR2: MNHEY, SVGAGI. This CDR3 contains 13 residues.

This clone showed up just once. The CDR3 loop reads CASSLVAGPNTEAFF. The CDR3 DNA is TGTGCCAGCAGCTTGGTAGCAGGCCCGAACACTGAAGCTTTCTTT. The chain joins TRBV5-4 to TRBJ1-1; D gene uncertain. Trimming took 0 bases from V and 1 from J, leaving 10 bases between them. Germline loops: CDR1 SGHNT, CDR2 YYREEE (reference sequence). The CDR3 consists of 15 residues.

The CDR3 DNA reads TGCGCCAGCAGAGGGGATGGTACCGGGGAGCTGTTTTTT. It is translated as CASRGDGTGELFF. The rearrangement uses TRBV10-2 and TRBJ2-2; D possibly corresponds to TRBD1 (5 bases). The germline V gene encodes CDR1 WSHSY and CDR2 SAAADI. This CDR3 has 13 residues. Trimming pared 6 bases from V and 5 bases from J, leaving 10 bases between.

A few counts support this clone. The J gene is TRBJ2-7, the V gene TRBV30, with D possibly TRBD1 on 6 matching bases. Germline CDR1 is GTSNPN and CDR2 is SVGIG (reference sequence). V lost 6 bases and J lost 1, with 16 bases in between. This CDR3 has 14 residues. The CDR3 protein is CACETGEGSYEQYF. The CDR3 nucleotides are TGTGCCTGCGAGACAGGTGAGGGATCCTACGAGCAGTACTTC. The full variable domain, its missing parts supplied by reference TRBV30 and TRBJ2-7, is SQTIHQWPATLVQPVGSPLSLECTVEGTSNPNLYWYRQAAGRGLQLLFYSVGIGQISSEVPQNLSASRPQDRQFILSSKKLLLSDSGFYLCACETGEGSYEQYFGPGTRLTVT.

The rearrangement joins TRBV4-3 to TRBJ2-7; D not resolved. The germline CDR1 and CDR2 sequences are LGHNA and YSLEER. With 0 bases removed from V and 3 bases from J, the gap between germline ends came to 12 bases. CDR3 length equals 15 residues. CDR3 nucleotides: TGCGCCAGCAGCCAAGATATTACGCACCACTACGAGCAGTACTTC. Its translation: CASSQDITHHYEQYF.

A remark on this clone: Other nucleotide sequences in the sample specify the same CDR3. The V and J genes are TRBV7-9 and TRBJ2-3; D unclear. The V end lost 1 base, the J end lost 6 bases, and 5 bases lay between the germline ends. This CDR3 is built from 12 residues. The germline V gene has CDR1 SEHNR and CDR2 FQNEAQ (reference sequence). The CDR3 nucleotides are TGTGCCAGCAGCTTAGATGGCGATACGCAGTATTTT. Amino acid sequence: CASSLDGDTQYF.

This rearrangement joins TRBV11-2 to TRBJ2-5, with 10 bases aligning to TRBD2. V was clipped by 1 base and J by 5 bases; unmatched bases: 10. Germline values: CDR1 SGHAT, CDR2 FQNNGV. The CDR3 has 17 amino acids. CDR3 nucleotides: TGTGCCAGCAGCTTAGCTGAGACTAGCGGGTCCCGGGAGACCCAGTACTTC. It specifies CASSLAETSGSRETQYF. Supplemented by reference TRBV11-2 and TRBJ2-5, the full variable domain reads EAGVAQSPRYKIIEKRQSVAFWCNPISGHATLYWYQQILGQGPKLLIQFQNNGVVDDSQLPKDRFSAERLKGVDSTLKIQPAKLEDSAVYLCASSLAETSGSRETQYFGPGTRLLVL.

The CDR3 spells CASSPLLGPNQPQHF. The CDR3 DNA is TGCGCCAGCAGCCCCCTTCTAGGGCCCAATCAGCCCCAGCATTTT. The chain employs TRBV4-1 and TRBJ1-5; no clear D gene. This CDR3 spans 15 amino acids. With 4 bases removed from V and 3 bases from J, the gap between germline ends came to 13 bases. In germline, CDR1 is MGHRA, CDR2 YSYEKL.

The gene calls are TRBV14 and TRBJ1-2; a possible D gene is TRBD1 (6 bases). CDR1 and CDR2 from the germline V gene are SGHDN and FVKESK. The V and J ends lost 4 bases and 2 bases respectively, with 8 bases between them. The CDR3 sequence is 13 residues long. In DNA form, the CDR3 reads TGTGCCAGCAGCCCCGACAGGAACTATGGCTACACCTTC. Encoded protein: CASSPDRNYGYTF.

This chain connects TRBV10-2 to TRBJ1-1, with D possibly TRBD1 on 5 matching bases. Trimming stripped 6 bases from V and 4 bases from J, with 9 bases between. Looked up from germline, CDR1 is WSHSY and CDR2 is SAAADI. The CDR3 sequence is 12 residues long. The CDR3 DNA follows: TGCGCCAGCAGCGACGGGGGCACTGAAGCTTTCTTT. Protein: CASSDGGTEAFF.

The chain uses TRBV7-9 and TRBJ2-1; tentative D call: TRBD2 (5 bases). This CDR3 region has 15 residues. V was clipped by 8 bases and J by 5 bases, with 19 bases between them. Germline CDR1 reads SEHNR; CDR2 reads FQNEAQ (reference sequence). The CDR3 region is CASSHYWGEDNEQFF. In DNA form, the CDR3 reads TGTGCCAGCTCCCATTATTGGGGAGAGGACAATGAGCAGTTCTTC.

V gene TRBV10-3 combines with J gene TRBJ2-5, with 14 bases aligning to TRBD2. J gave up 1 base and V 6 bases, and 1 base lay outside the gene matches. The germline V gene has CDR1 ENHRY and CDR2 SYGVKD. This CDR3 contains 15 residues. The CDR3 coding sequence is TGTGCCATCAGCGGGACTAGCGGGGGCCAAGAGACCCAGTACTTC. This sequence encodes CAISGTSGGQETQYF.

This clone was seen just once. CDR3 nucleotide sequence: TGTGCCAGTGGGGACAGCCGAAATTCACCCCTCCACTTT. This translates into CASGDSRNSPLHF. The chain uses TRBV7-3 and TRBJ1-6; 7 nucleotides align to TRBD1. This CDR3 has 13 residues. Germline CDR1 reads SGHTA; CDR2 reads FQGTGA. Losses at the gene ends were 9 bases for V and 7 bases for J; bases not matched to a gene: 6.

This clone is medium-sized. This chain joins TRBV4-3 and TRBJ1-4; 7 bases align to TRBD1. The trim removed 1 base at V and 5 bases at J, leaving 7 bases unmatched. The CDR3 runs 16 residues. Per germline, CDR1 LGHNA and CDR2 YSLEER. CDR3 in DNA: TGCGCCAGCAGCCAAGCGACAGGGACGGGGAATGAAAAACTGTTTTTT. Protein product: CASSQATGTGNEKLFF.

This clone is a singleton in its sample. V usage is TRBV27 and J usage is TRBJ2-2; 8 nucleotides match TRBD1. Losses at the gene ends were 5 bases for V and 0 bases for J; bases not matched to a gene: 5. Germline V lookup: CDR1 MNHEY, CDR2 SMNVEV (reference sequence). The CDR3 is made up of 16 amino acids. In nucleotides, the CDR3 is TGTGCCAGCAGTCACCGACAGGGGTCGAACACCGGGGAGCTGTTTTTT. Translation gives CASSHRQGSNTGELFF.

The chain carries TRBV28 and TRBJ1-3, with 12 positions matching TRBD1. CDR1 is MDHEN, CDR2 SYDVKM, per germline. The V and J ends lost 4 bases and 4 bases, in that order; junction bases with no gene match: 11. This CDR3 is 18 amino acids long. The CDR3, as DNA: TGTGCCAGCAGTTCCGCCCCCGGGACAGGGGGCGCCGGAAACACCATATATTTT. Translating gives CASSSAPGTGGAGNTIYF.

The DNA of the CDR3 is TGTGCCAGCTCACCAGGGCAGCTCACATCTGGAAACACCATATATTTT. This translates into CASSPGQLTSGNTIYF. This chain links TRBV18 with TRBJ1-3; D ambiguous. Trimming pared 2 bases from V and 1 base from J, leaving 12 bases between. Per the germline V gene, CDR1 is KGHSH and CDR2 is LQKENI. The CDR3 contains 16 residues.

The V and J genes are TRBV14 and TRBJ2-7; TRBD2 is a possible D gene (6 bases). The length of the CDR3 is 14 residues. V was trimmed by 3 bases and J by 4 bases, leaving 13 bases between them. From germline, CDR1 is SGHDN and CDR2 FVKESK. The CDR3 loop reads CASSQGGLPYEQYF. The DNA for the CDR3 is TGTGCCAGCAGCCAGGGCGGACTACCTTACGAGCAGTACTTC.